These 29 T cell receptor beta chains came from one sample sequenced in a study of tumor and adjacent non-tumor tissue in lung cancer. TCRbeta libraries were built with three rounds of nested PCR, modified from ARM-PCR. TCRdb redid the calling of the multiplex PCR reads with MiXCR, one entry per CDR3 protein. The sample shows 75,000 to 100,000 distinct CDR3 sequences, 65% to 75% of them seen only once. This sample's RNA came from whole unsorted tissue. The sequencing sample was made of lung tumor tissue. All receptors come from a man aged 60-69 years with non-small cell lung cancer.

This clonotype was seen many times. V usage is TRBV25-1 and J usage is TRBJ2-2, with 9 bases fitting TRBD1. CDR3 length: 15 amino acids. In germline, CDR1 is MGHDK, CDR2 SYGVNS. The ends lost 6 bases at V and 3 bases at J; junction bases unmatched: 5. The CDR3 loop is CASRGGTGYTGELFF. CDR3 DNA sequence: TGTGCCAGCAGAGGAGGGACAGGGTACACCGGGGAGCTGTTTTTT.

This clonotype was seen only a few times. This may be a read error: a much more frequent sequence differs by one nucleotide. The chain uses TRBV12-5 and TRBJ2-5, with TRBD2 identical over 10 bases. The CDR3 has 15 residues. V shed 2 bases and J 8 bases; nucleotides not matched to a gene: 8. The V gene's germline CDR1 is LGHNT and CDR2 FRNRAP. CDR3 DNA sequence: TGTGCTAGTGGTTTGCCCACTAGCGGGGAGGATACCCAGTACTTC. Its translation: CASGLPTSGEDTQYF.

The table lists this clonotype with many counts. CDR3 sequence reads: CASSPGTAANVLTF. Here the CDR3 DNA reads TGTGCCAGCAGCCCCGGGACAGCGGCCAACGTCCTGACTTTC. This chain links TRBV5-4 with TRBJ2-6; 7 bases fit TRBD1. The CDR3 has 14 amino acids. Germline V lookup: CDR1 SGHNT, CDR2 YYREEE (reference sequence). V dropped 4 bases and J dropped 6; count of bases not matched to a gene: 4.

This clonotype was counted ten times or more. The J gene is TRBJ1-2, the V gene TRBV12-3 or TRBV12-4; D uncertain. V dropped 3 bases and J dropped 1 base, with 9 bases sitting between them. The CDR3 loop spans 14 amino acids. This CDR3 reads CASSLSVINYGYTF. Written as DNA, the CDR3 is TGTGCCAGCAGTTTGTCCGTTATTAACTATGGCTACACCTTC.

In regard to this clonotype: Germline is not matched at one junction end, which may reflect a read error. CDR3 amino acids: CTSSGQAYEQYF. The CDR3 nucleotides read TGTACCAGCTCGGGGCAAGCCTACGAGCAGTACTTC. This sequence joins TRBV6-2 or TRBV6-3 and TRBJ2-7; D is perhaps TRBD1 or TRBD2 (5 bases each). CDR1 and CDR2 from the germline V gene are MNHEY and SVGEGT. This CDR3 has 12 amino acids.

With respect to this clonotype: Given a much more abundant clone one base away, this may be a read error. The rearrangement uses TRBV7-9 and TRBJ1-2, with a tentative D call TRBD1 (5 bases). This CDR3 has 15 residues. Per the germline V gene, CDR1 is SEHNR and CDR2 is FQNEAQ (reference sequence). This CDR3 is CASSFSGKDNYGFTF. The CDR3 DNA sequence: TGTGCCAGCAGCTTCTCAGGGAAGGATAACTATGGCTTCACCTTC.

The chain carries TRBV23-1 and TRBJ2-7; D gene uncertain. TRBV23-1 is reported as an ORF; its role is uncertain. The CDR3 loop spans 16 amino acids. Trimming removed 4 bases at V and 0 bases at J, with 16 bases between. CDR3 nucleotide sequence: TGCGCCAGCAGTCTACTAAGGGCCTGGGACTCCTACGAGCAGTACTTC. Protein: CASSLLRAWDSYEQYF.

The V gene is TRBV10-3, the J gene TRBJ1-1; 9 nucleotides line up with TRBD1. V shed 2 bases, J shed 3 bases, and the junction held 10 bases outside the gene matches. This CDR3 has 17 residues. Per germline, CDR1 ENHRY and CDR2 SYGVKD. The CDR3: CAISEDRDREWDTEAFF. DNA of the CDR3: TGTGCCATCAGTGAGGACCGGGACAGGGAATGGGACACTGAAGCTTTCTTT.

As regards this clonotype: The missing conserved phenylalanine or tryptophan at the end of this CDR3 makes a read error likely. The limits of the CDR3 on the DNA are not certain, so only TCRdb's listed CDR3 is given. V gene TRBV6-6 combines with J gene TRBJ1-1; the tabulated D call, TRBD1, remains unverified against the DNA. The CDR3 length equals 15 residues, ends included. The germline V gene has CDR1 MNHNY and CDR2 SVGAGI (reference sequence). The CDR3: CASSQTQGAATEALS.

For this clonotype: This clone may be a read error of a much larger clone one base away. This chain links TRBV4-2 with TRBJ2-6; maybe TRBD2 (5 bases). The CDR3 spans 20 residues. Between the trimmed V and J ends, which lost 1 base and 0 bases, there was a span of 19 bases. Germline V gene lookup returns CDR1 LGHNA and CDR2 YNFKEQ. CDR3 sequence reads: CASSQGFPGINPSGANVLTF. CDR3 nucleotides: TGTGCCAGCAGCCAAGGGTTCCCCGGGATAAACCCCTCTGGGGCCAACGTCCTGACTTTC.

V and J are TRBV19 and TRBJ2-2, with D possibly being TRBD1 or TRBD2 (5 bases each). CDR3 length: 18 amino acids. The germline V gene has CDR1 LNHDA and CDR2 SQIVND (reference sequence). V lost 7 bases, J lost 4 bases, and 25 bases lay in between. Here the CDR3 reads CASTPRWAHPGTTGELFF. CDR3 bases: TGTGCCAGTACTCCTCGCTGGGCACACCCCGGGACCACCGGGGAGCTGTTTTTT. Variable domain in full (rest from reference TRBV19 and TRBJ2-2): DGGITQSPKYLFRKEGQNVTLSCEQNLNHDAMYWYRQDPGQGLRLIYYSQIVNDFQKGDIAEGYSVSREKKESFPLTVTSAQKNPTAFYLCASTPRWAHPGTTGELFFGEGSRLTVL.

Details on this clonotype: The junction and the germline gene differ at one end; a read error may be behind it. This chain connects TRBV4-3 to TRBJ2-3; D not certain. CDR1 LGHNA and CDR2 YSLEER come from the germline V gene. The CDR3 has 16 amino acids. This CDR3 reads CASNQELDGSTDTQYF. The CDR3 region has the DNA TGCGCCAGCAACCAAGAATTAGACGGGAGCACAGATACGCAGTATTTT.

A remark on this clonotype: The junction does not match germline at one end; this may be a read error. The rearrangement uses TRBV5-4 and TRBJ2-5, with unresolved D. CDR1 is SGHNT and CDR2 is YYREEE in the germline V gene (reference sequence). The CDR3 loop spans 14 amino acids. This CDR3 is CVSSQPVEGKTQYF. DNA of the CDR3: TGCGTCAGCAGCCAACCGGTCGAAGGAAAGACCCAGTACTTC.

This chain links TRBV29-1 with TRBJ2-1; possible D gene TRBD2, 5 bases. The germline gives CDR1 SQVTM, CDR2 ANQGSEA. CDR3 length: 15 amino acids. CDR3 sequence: CRTEGSHDSYNEQFF. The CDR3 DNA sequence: TGCAGAACTGAGGGTAGTCACGACTCCTACAATGAGCAGTTCTTC.

CDR3 DNA sequence: TGCGCCAGCAGCTCGACAGGGGGCAAAGATACGCAGTATTTT. This codes for CASSSTGGKDTQYF. This sequence joins TRBV5-1 and TRBJ2-3, with 10 positions matching TRBD1. CDR1 is SGHRS and CDR2 is YFSETQ in the germline V gene. CDR3 length: 14 residues. V lost 3 bases, J lost 5 bases, and 3 bases stayed unmatched.

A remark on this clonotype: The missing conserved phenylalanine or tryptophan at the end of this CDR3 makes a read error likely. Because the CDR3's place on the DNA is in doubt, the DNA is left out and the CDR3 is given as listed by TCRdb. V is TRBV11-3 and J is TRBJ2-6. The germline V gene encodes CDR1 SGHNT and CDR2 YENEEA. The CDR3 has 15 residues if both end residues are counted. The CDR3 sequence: CASSQQGSGANVLSV.

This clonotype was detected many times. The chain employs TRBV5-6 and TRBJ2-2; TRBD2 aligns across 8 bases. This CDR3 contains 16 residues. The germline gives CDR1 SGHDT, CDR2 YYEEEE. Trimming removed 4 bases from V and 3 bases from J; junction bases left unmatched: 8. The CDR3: CASSLTGGHDTGELFF. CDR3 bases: TGTGCCAGCAGCCTCACGGGGGGGCATGACACCGGGGAGCTGTTTTTT.

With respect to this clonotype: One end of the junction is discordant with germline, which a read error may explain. The CDR3 sequence is CANSLGSGAYEQYF. CDR3 sequence (DNA): TGTGCCAACAGTCTGGGGTCAGGGGCCTACGAGCAGTACTTC. This chain links TRBV12-3 or TRBV12-4 with TRBJ2-7, with D possibly being TRBD1 (6 bases). The CDR3 has 14 amino acids.

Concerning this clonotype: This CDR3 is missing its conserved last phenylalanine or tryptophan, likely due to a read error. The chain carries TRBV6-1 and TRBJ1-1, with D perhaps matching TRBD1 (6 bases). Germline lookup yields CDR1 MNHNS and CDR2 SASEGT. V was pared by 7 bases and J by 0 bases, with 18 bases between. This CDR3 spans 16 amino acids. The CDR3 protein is CASTAWVTGMNTEAFI. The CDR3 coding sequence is TGTGCCAGCACCGCCTGGGTAACAGGGATGAACACTGAAGCTTTCATT.

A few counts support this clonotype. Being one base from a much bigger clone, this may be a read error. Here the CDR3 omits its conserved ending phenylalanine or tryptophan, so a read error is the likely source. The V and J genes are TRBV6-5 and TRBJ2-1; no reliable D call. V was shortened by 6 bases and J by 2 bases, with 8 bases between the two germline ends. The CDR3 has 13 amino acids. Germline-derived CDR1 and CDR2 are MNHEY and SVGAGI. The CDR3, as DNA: TGTGCCAGCAGCACTGTCCCCTACAATGAGCAGTTCCTC. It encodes CASSTVPYNEQFL.

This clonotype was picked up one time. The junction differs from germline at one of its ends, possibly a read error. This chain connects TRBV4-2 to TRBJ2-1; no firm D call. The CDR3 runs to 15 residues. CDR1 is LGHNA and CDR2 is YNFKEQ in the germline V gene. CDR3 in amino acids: CASSQDERSYNEQSF. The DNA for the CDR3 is TGTGCAAGCAGCCAAGATGAACGGTCCTACAATGAGCAGTCCTTC.

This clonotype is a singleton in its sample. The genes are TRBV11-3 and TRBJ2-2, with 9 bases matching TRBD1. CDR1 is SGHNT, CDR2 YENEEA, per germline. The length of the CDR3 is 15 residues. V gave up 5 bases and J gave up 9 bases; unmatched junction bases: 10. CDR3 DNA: TGTGCCAGCAGCAGGGACAGGGCTCTCACAAGGGAGCTGTTTTTT. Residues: CASSRDRALTRELFF.

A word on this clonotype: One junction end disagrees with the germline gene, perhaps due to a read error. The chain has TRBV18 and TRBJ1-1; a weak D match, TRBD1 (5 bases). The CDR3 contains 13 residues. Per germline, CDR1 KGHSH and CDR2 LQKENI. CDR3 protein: CVSSLGGDTEAFF. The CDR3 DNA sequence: TGTGTCAGCTCACTCGGAGGGGACACTGAAGCTTTCTTT.

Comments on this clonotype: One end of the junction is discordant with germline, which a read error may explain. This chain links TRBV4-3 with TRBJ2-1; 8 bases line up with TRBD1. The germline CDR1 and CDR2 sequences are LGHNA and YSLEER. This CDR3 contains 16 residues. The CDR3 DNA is TGCGCCAGCAGCGAATCCGGGACAGGAGTTCTTAATGAGCAGTCCTTC. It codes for CASSESGTGVLNEQSF.

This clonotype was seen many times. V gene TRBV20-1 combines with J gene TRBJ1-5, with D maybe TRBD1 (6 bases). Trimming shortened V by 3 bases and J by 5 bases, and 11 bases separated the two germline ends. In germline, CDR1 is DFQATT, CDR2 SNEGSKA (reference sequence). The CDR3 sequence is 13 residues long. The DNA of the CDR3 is TGCAGTGCTAGGGACAGCCCTGATCAGCCCCAGCATTTT. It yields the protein CSARDSPDQPQHF.

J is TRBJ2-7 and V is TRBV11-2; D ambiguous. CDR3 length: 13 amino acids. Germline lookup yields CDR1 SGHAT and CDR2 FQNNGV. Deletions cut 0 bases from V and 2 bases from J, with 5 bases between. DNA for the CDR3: TGTGCCAGCAGCTTAGAGATCCCCTACGAGCAGTACTTC. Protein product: CASSLEIPYEQYF.

This chain's CDR3 is CATSDSRWGDRKADTQYF. The CDR3 DNA reads TGTGCCACCAGTGATTCTCGCTGGGGGGACAGAAAAGCAGATACGCAGTATTTT. V and J are TRBV24-1 and TRBJ2-3, with D perhaps matching TRBD1 (7 bases). CDR1 KGHDR and CDR2 SFDVKD come from the germline V gene. V lost 2 bases to trimming and J lost 4 bases, with 21 bases between them. The CDR3 spans 18 residues.

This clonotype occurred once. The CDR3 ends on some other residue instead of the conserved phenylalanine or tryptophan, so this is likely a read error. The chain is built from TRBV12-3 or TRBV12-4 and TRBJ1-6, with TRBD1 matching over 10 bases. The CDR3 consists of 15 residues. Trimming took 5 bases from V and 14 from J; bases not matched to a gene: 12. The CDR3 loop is CASSRAGTGVSALHL. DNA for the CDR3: TGTGCCAGCAGTCGGGCCGGGACAGGGGTTTCGGCCCTCCACTTG.

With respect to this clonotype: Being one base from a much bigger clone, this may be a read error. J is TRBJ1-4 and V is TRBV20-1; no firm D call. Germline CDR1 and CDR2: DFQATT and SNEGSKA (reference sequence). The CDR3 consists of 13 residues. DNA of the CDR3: TGCAGTGCTAGAGGGGTGGTGAATGAAGAACTGTTTTTT. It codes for CSARGVVNEELFF.